This TCR beta chain was sequenced for a study of T cells in Graves' hyperthyroidism and ophthalmopathy. This clonotype was found many times. Trimming pared 6 bases from V and 4 bases from J, leaving 18 bases between. The CDR3 extends over 15 amino acids. Using RNA transcripts as the source, TCR beta CDR3 regions were amplified. TCR CDR3 regions were first amplified by RT-PCR with HTBI primers. TCRdb fed the multiplex PCR reads into MiXCR, producing one record per CDR3 protein. The table has 350,000 to 400,000 distinct CDR3 sequences, about 15% seen once. Researchers defined stable Graves' hyperthyroidism as no ophthalmopathy progression within 18 months. Uncontrolled infection, other autoimmune disease, pregnancy or lactation disqualified patients from enrolment.

The sample consisted of blood. This TCR was recovered from a woman aged 25 to 45 with Graves' hyperthyroidism. This chain links TRBV12-3 or TRBV12-4 with TRBJ1-2; D perhaps matches TRBD1 (5 bases). The CDR3 sequence: CASSQNRGFGYGYTF. CDR3 coding DNA: TGTGCCAGCAGCCAAAACCGGGGGTTCGGCTATGGCTACACCTTC.